Listed below are T cell receptor beta chains from one sample, sequenced in a study of a mutant IDH1 vaccine in newly diagnosed glioma. Profiled with immunoSEQ multiplex PCR; TCRdb holds only in-frame clones, not every one. The sample includes approximately 52,000 clones, 76% of them seen just once. Which antigens these TCRs recognize remains unknown. Source: PBMCs, taken from a glioma patient whose treatment included an IDH1 peptide vaccine. The receptors come from a woman between 40 and 50 years old with glioma. Some clones in this sample may be carry-over from other donors' samples. The CDR3 runs from the conserved cysteine through the conserved F or W. A D gene is named only where the DNA matches it firmly. Expanded clones are given a class, and other clones once, few, many or no size at all.

TRBJ1-6 | TRBV5-1 | . | . | CASSLGAGDNSPLHF | TGCGCCAGCAGCTTGGGGGCAGGGGACAATTCACCCCTCCACTTT
TRBJ1-5 | TRBV15 | TRBD1 | . | CATSRDTGERNQPQHF | TGTGCCACCAGCAGAGATACAGGGGAGCGCAATCAGCCCCAGCATTTT
TRBJ2-7 | TRBV5-4 | . | . | CASSLVGAEGEQYF | TGTGCCAGCAGCTTGGTGGGGGCCGAGGGCGAGCAGTACTTC
TRBJ1-4 | TRBV19 | TRBD1 | . | CASSRRDRGLSGTNEKLFF | TGTGCCAGTAGTCGCCGGGACAGGGGTCTCTCTGGCACTAATGAAAAACTGTTTTTT
TRBJ2-6 | TRBV9 | . | . | CASSVARTDVAFSGANVLTF | TGTGCCAGCAGCGTAGCTCGGACGGACGTCGCCTTCTCTGGGGCCAACGTCCTGACTTTC
TRBJ1-4 | TRBV5-1 | . | . | CASSLGYRGSDEKLFF | TGCGCCAGCAGCTTGGGATACAGAGGGAGCGATGAAAAACTGTTTTTT
TRBJ2-5 | TRBV14 | . | . | CASSQAETQYF | TGTGCCAGCAGCCAAGCAGAGACCCAGTACTTC
TRBJ1-1 | TRBV30 | TRBD1 | . | CACDKQGRGTEAFF | TGTGCCTGCGATAAACAGGGGAGAGGGACTGAAGCTTTCTTT
TRBJ1-1 | TRBV5-1 | . | few | CASSLDWASNTEAFF | TGCGCCAGCAGCTTGGATTGGGCTTCGAACACTGAAGCTTTCTTT
TRBJ2-3 | TRBV7-9 | . | . | CASSLYESGTDTQYF | TGTGCCAGCAGCTTATACGAGTCAGGCACAGATACGCAGTATTTT
TRBJ2-7 | TRBV14 | . | . | CASSRLPGGGLDEQYF | TGTGCCAGCAGCCGCCTCCCCGGGGGCGGGCTGGACGAGCAGTACTTC
TRBJ1-4 | TRBV4-1 | . | few | CASSHIEGRGDEKLFF | TGCGCCAGCAGCCACATAGAGGGCAGGGGAGATGAAAAACTGTTTTTT
TRBJ1-3 | TRBV7-8 | . | once | CASSLSGASGNTIYF | TGTGCCAGCAGCTTAAGTGGGGCGTCTGGAAACACCATATATTTT
TRBJ1-1 | TRBV18 | TRBD1 | . | CASSPNGQGTEAFF | TGTGCCAGCTCACCTAATGGACAGGGCACTGAAGCTTTCTTT
TRBJ1-5 | TRBV6-4 | . | . | CASIYPGHYSNQPQHF | TGTGCCAGCATTTACCCGGGACACTATAGCAATCAGCCCCAGCATTTT
TRBJ2-7 | TRBV2 | TRBD2 | . | CASSVTSGEYEQYF | TGTGCCAGCAGTGTGACTAGCGGGGAGTACGAGCAGTACTTC
TRBJ1-1 | TRBV2 | . | . | CASSVSLMNTEAFF | TGTGCCAGCAGTGTCAGCCTTATGAACACTGAAGCTTTCTTT
TRBJ2-3 | TRBV2 | . | . | CASSGTGTGTQYF | TGTGCCAGCAGTGGCACAGGGACCGGAACGCAGTATTTT
TRBJ1-5 | TRBV21-1 | . | once | CASSKATSYSNQPQHF | TGTGCCAGCAGCAAAGCGACCAGCTATAGCAATCAGCCCCAGCATTTT
TRBJ1-6 | TRBV27 | . | . | CASRVGGATTPLHF | TGTGCCAGCAGGGTGGGTGGGGCGACAACACCCCTCCACTTT
TRBJ2-7 | TRBV21-1 | . | medium-sized | CASSKGGEQRYEQYF | TGTGCCAGCAGCAAAGGCGGCGAACAGCGCTACGAGCAGTACTTC
TRBJ1-2 | TRBV27 | TRBD1 | . | CASNEGGGLTGTDGYTF | TGTGCCAGCAATGAGGGGGGGGGACTTACCGGGACAGATGGCTACACCTTC
TRBJ2-3 | TRBV4-2 | . | few | CASSQEPGISTDTQYF | TGTGCCAGCAGCCAAGAACCCGGGATAAGCACAGATACGCAGTATTTT
TRBJ1-1 | TRBV6-5 | . | . | CASSDLGDAFF | TGTGCCAGCAGCGACTTGGGTGACGCTTTCTTT
TRBJ2-5 | TRBV29-1 | . | . | CSAGQETQYF | TGCAGCGCTGGCCAAGAGACCCAGTACTTC
TRBJ2-7 | TRBV6-1 | . | . | CASRDNYEQYF | TGTGCCAGCCGGGACAACTACGAGCAGTACTTC
TRBJ2-7 | TRBV29-1 | TRBD2 | . | CSAGTSGSYEQYF | TGCAGCGCTGGGACTAGCGGGTCCTACGAGCAGTACTTC
TRBJ1-2 | TRBV12-5 | . | once | CASGSDTNYGYTF | TGTGCTAGTGGATCAGACACCAACTATGGCTACACCTTC
TRBJ2-3 | TRBV30 | . | . | CAWSVGDTQYF | TGTGCCTGGAGTGTAGGGGATACGCAGTATTTT
TRBJ2-7 | TRBV30 | . | . | CAWSVLEGSEQYF | TGTGCCTGGAGTGTACTAGAAGGGAGCGAGCAGTACTTC
TRBJ2-2 | TRBV4-1 | TRBD2 | . | CASSPGLAGGPWTGELFF | TGCGCCAGCAGCCCCGGACTAGCGGGAGGGCCATGGACCGGGGAGCTGTTTTTT
TRBJ2-4 | TRBV5-1 | TRBD1 | once | CASSLDTGDKNIQYF | TGCGCCAGCAGCTTAGATACAGGGGACAAAAACATTCAGTACTTC
TRBJ1-2 | TRBV7-9 | . | . | CASSHSTGPSNYGYTF | TGTGCCAGCAGCCATAGTACAGGACCCTCTAACTATGGCTACACCTTC
TRBJ1-3 | TRBV30 | TRBD1 | . | CAWSRNAGTGKYATIYF | TGTGCCTGGAGTCGAAACGCCGGGACAGGGAAGTACGCCACCATATATTTT
TRBJ2-1 | TRBV27 | TRBD1 | . | CASSLSRWGTAYNEQFF | TGTGCCAGCAGTTTATCGCGATGGGGGACAGCTTACAATGAGCAGTTCTTC
TRBJ1-4 | TRBV7-8 | TRBD1 | . | CASSTRTGVEKLFF | TGTGCCAGCAGCACCCGGACAGGGGTTGAAAAACTGTTTTTT
TRBJ1-6 | TRBV27 | . | . | CASSEQGSYNSPLHF | TGTGCCAGCAGTGAACAGGGTTCCTATAATTCACCCCTCCACTTT
TRBJ1-5 | TRBV19 | . | . | CASSMGGGGHQPQHF | TGTGCCAGTAGTATGGGAGGGGGAGGCCATCAGCCCCAGCATTTT
TRBJ2-2 | TRBV7-6 | TRBD2 | . | CANSLDLAGGLNTGELFF | TGTGCCAACAGCTTAGATCTAGCGGGAGGGTTGAACACCGGGGAGCTGTTTTTT
TRBJ1-1 | TRBV2 | . | few | CASSRGGSGPNTEAFF | TGTGCCAGCAGTCGTGGGGGCAGCGGACCGAACACTGAAGCTTTCTTT
TRBJ2-7 | TRBV9 | . | . | CASSVGGSSYEQYF | TGTGCCAGCAGCGTAGGGGGGAGCTCCTACGAGCAGTACTTC
TRBJ1-2 | TRBV27 | TRBD1 | . | CASRSRQGDYGYTF | TGTGCCAGCCGATCCCGACAGGGTGACTATGGCTACACCTTC
TRBJ1-5 | TRBV30 | TRBD1 | . | CAWRGDRGHQPQHF | TGTGCCTGGAGAGGCGACAGGGGGCACCAGCCCCAGCATTTT
TRBJ1-5 | TRBV27 | TRBD1 | few | CASSRHRGPRHF | TGTGCCAGCAGTCGCCACAGGGGACCGAGACATTTT
TRBJ2-5 | TRBV11-2 | . | . | CASSLALKTQYF | TGTGCCAGCAGCTTAGCCCTAAAGACCCAGTACTTC
TRBJ1-2 | TRBV13 | TRBD1 | . | CASSPGQGNYGYTF | TGTGCCAGCAGTCCGGGACAGGGAAACTATGGCTACACCTTC
TRBJ1-1 | TRBV30 | . | . | CAWSGPTEAFF | TGTGCCTGGAGTGGTCCCACTGAAGCTTTCTTT
TRBJ2-7 | TRBV5-1 | . | . | CASSSPHPQNEQYF | TGCGCCAGCAGTTCGCCCCACCCTCAGAACGAGCAGTACTTC
TRBJ2-2 | TRBV5-4 | . | . | CASRSYAGELFF | TGTGCCAGCAGATCGTACGCCGGGGAGCTGTTTTTT
TRBJ1-4 | TRBV4-3 | . | few | CASSQVRKEKLFF | TGCGCCAGCAGCCAAGTAAGGAAGGAAAAACTGTTTTTT
TRBJ1-4 | TRBV5-4 | . | . | CASRPQGGNEKLFF | TGTGCCAGCAGACCCCAGGGAGGGAATGAAAAACTGTTTTTT
TRBJ1-2 | TRBV14 | . | . | CASSQAAQGGYTF | TGTGCCAGCAGCCAAGCGGCACAAGGCGGCTACACCTTC
TRBJ2-3 | TRBV9 | . | once | CASSPRPSDTQYF | TGTGCCAGCAGCCCCCGTCCCTCAGATACGCAGTATTTT
TRBJ1-5 | TRBV2 | TRBD1 | . | CASSGTGGSNQPQHF | TGTGCCAGCAGTGGGACAGGGGGTAGCAATCAGCCCCAGCATTTT
TRBJ2-2 | TRBV10-3 | TRBD2 | . | CAIKGREAGELFF | TGTGCCATCAAAGGGCGGGAGGCCGGGGAGCTGTTTTTT